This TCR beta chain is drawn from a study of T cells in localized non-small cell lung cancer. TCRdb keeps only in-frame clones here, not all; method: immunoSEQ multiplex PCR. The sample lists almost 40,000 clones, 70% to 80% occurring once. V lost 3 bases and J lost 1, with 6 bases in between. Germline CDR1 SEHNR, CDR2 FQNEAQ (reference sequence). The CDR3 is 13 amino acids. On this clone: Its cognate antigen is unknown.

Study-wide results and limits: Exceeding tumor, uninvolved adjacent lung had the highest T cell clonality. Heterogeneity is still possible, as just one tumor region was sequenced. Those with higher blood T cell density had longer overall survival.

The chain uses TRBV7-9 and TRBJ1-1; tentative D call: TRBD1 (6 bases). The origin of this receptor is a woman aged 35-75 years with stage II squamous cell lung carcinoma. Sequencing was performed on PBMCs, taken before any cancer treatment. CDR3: CASSLDRNTEAFF. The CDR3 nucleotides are TGTGCCAGCAGCTTGGACAGGAACACTGAAGCTTTCTTT.